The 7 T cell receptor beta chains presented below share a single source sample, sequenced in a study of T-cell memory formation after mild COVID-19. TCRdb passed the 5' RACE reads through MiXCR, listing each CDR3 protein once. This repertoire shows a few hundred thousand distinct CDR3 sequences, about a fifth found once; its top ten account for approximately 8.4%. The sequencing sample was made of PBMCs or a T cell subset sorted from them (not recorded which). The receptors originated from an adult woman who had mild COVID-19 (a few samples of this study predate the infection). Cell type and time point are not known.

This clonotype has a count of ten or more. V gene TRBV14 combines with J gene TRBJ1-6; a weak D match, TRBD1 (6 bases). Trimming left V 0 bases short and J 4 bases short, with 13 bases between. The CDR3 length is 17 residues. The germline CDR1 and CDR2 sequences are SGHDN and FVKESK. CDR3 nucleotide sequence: TGTGCCAGCAGCCAAGATTATTCAGGGGTGTATAATTCACCCCTCCACTTT. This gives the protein CASSQDYSGVYNSPLHF.

CDR3 region: CAISEGTGLSEAFF. In nucleotides, the CDR3 is TGTGCCATCAGTGAAGGGACAGGTCTCTCTGAAGCTTTCTTT. The chain employs TRBV10-3 and TRBJ1-1; the match to TRBD1 covers 8 bases. Germline V gene data show CDR1 as ENHRY and CDR2 as SYGVKD. The CDR3 totals 14 residues. After removal of 3 bases from V and 6 bases from J, the junction contained 6 bases not matched to a gene.

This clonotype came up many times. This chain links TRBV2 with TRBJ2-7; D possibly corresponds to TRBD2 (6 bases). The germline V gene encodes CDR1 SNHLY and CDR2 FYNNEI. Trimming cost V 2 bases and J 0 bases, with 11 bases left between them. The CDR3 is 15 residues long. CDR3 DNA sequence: TGTGCCAGCAGTGAAAGCCCCGGGAGCTCCTACGAGCAGTACTTC. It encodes CASSESPGSSYEQYF.

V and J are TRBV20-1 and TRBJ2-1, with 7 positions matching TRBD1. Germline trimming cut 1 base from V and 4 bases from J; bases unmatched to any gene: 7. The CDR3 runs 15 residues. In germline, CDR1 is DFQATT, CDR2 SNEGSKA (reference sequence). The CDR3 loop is CSARVAGGFYNEQFF. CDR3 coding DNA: TGCAGTGCTAGAGTGGCAGGGGGTTTTTACAATGAGCAGTTCTTC.

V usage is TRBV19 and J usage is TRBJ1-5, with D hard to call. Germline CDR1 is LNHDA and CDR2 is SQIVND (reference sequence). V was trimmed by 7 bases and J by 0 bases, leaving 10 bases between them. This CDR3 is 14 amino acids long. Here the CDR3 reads CASTNTGSNQPQHF. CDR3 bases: TGTGCCAGTACGAACACGGGTAGCAATCAGCCCCAGCATTTT.

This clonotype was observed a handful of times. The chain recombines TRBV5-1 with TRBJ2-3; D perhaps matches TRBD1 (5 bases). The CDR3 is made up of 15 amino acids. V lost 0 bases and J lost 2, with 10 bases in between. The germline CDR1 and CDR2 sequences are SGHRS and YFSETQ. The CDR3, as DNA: TGCGCCAGCAGCTTGGGACAGCGTCACACAGATACGCAGTATTTT. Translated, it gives CASSLGQRHTDTQYF.

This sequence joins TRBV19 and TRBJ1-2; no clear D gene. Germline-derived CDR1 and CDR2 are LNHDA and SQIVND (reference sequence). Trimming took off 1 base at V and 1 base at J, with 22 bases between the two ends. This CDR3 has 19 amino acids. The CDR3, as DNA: TGTGCCAGTAGTATAGTGCTCTTGGACGACGGGGAAGTTAACTATGGCTACACCTTC. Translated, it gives CASSIVLLDDGEVNYGYTF.